Listed here are 17 T cell receptor beta chains from one sample, sequenced in a study of cytotoxic CD8 clonotypes in ibrutinib-treated CLL. Clones were sequenced by immunoSEQ multiplex PCR, and TCRdb holds only the in-frame ones, with some missing. The sample contains over 200,000 clones, 70% of which appear only once. The source material was PBMCs, sampled after 12 months of ibrutinib treatment. These receptors were taken from a human donor with chronic lymphocytic leukemia.

The chain is built from TRBV9 and TRBJ1-1, with a tentative D call TRBD1 (6 bases). V was cut by 0 bases and J by 4 bases, with 13 bases left in between. CDR1 SGDLS and CDR2 YYNGEE come from the germline V gene. CDR3 length: 15 residues. This CDR3 reads CASSVDGGGITEAFF. CDR3 bases: TGTGCCAGCAGCGTAGATGGAGGGGGTATCACTGAAGCTTTCTTT.

This clone appeared a few times. The chain uses TRBV11-3 and TRBJ2-1; 15 bases fit TRBD2. Germline-derived CDR1 and CDR2 are SGHNT and YENEEA. The CDR3 length is 19 residues. J was trimmed by 4 bases and V by 5 bases; bases with no gene match: 12. The DNA for the CDR3 is TGTGCCAGCAGCCCCCCGGGGGGGACTAGCGGGAGGATTTACAATGAGCAGTTCTTC. Encoded protein: CASSPPGGTSGRIYNEQFF.

The chain carries TRBV28 and TRBJ1-1, with D unresolved. CDR3 length: 10 residues. Per germline, CDR1 MDHEN and CDR2 SYDVKM. CDR3 DNA sequence: TGTGGGACCCTGAACACTGAAGCTTTCTTT. Protein: CGTLNTEAFF.

The chain carries TRBV6-6 and TRBJ2-5; D remains ambiguous. Trimming stripped 6 bases from V and 1 base from J, with 9 bases between. CDR3 length equals 13 residues. The germline CDR1 and CDR2 sequences are MNHNY and SVGAGI (reference sequence). Here the CDR3 DNA reads TGTGCCAGCAGACCCGCCACCCAAGAGACCCAGTACTTC. It translates to CASRPATQETQYF.

Only a few counts were recorded for this clone. The chain is built from TRBV7-2 and TRBJ2-1; no firm D call. Between the trimmed V and J ends, which lost 1 base and 9 bases, there was a span of 4 bases. Per germline, CDR1 SGHTA and CDR2 FQGNSA. The CDR3 covers 11 residues. The CDR3 here is CASSLVGEQFF. Here the CDR3 DNA reads TGTGCCAGCAGCTTAGTGGGTGAGCAGTTCTTC.

The chain couples TRBV23-1 to TRBJ1-2; 8 nucleotides align to TRBD1. TRBV23-1 is filed as an ORF, its function uncertain. The CDR3 has 15 amino acids. V gave up 6 bases and J gave up 4 bases; unmatched junction bases: 10. Here the CDR3 reads CASSLGQGQGYGYTF. CDR3 sequence (DNA): TGCGCCAGCAGCCTCGGACAGGGACAAGGCTATGGCTACACCTTC.

Only one count was recorded for this clone. The chain links TRBV29-1 to TRBJ1-1, with D unresolved. Germline lookup yields CDR1 SQVTM and CDR2 ANQGSEA. The CDR3 has 14 amino acids. The V and J ends lost 7 bases and 2 bases respectively, with 17 bases between them. The chain's CDR3 is CSAGIWGSNTEAFF. In nucleotides, the CDR3 is TGCAGCGCGGGAATCTGGGGTTCAAACACTGAAGCTTTCTTT.

The chain couples TRBV9 to TRBJ1-3; the D gene is possibly TRBD1 (5 bases). The V end lost 0 bases, the J end lost 2 bases, and 6 bases lay between the germline ends. Germline values: CDR1 SGDLS, CDR2 YYNGEE. The CDR3 has 14 residues. CDR3: CASSVEGAGNTIYF. The CDR3 bases are TGTGCCAGCAGCGTAGAAGGGGCTGGAAACACCATATATTTT.

CDR3 protein: CASPRLAGEDSDTQYF. The DNA for the CDR3 is TGTGCCAGCCCAAGACTAGCGGGGGAGGATTCAGATACGCAGTATTTT. The V and J genes are TRBV21-1 and TRBJ2-3; TRBD2, as called in the table, went unchecked against the DNA. TRBV21-1 is labeled a pseudogene. CDR3 length equals 16 residues.

The chain recombines TRBV28 with TRBJ2-7; TRBD1 agrees at 9 bases. The CDR3 extends over 15 amino acids. V gave up 4 bases and J gave up 4 bases; unmatched junction bases: 8. Germline loops: CDR1 MDHEN, CDR2 SYDVKM. This CDR3 reads CASSSNPQGAYEQYF. DNA of the CDR3: TGTGCCAGCAGTTCCAACCCACAGGGGGCTTACGAGCAGTACTTC.

This chain links TRBV7-2 with TRBJ2-2, with 7 bases aligning to TRBD2. This CDR3 comprises 18 residues. V lost 3 bases, J lost 2 bases, and 12 bases stayed unmatched. Germline CDR1 is SGHTA and CDR2 is FQGNSA. As DNA, the CDR3 is TGTGCCAGCAGCTTGGAGCCAACGGGACTAACAAACACCGGGGAGCTGTTTTTT. It codes for CASSLEPTGLTNTGELFF.

The chain links TRBV27 to TRBJ1-2; D remains ambiguous. V was pared by 3 bases and J by 5 bases, with 13 bases between. The CDR3 is 14 amino acids. The V gene's germline CDR1 is MNHEY and CDR2 SMNVEV (reference sequence). The DNA of the CDR3 is TGTGCCAGCAGTTTCGACCCGAGACAATATGGCTACACCTTC. Its protein product is CASSFDPRQYGYTF.

In DNA, the CDR3 is TGTGCCTGGAGTGGCGGGACCGCAGATACGCAGTATTTT. Amino acid sequence: CAWSGGTADTQYF. The chain uses TRBV30 and TRBJ2-3; D is perhaps TRBD2 (6 bases). Germline V gene data show CDR1 as GTSNPN and CDR2 as SVGIG (reference sequence). V dropped 1 base and J dropped 4 bases, with 9 bases sitting between them. The CDR3 length is 13 residues.

This chain uses TRBV28 with TRBJ1-2; D remains ambiguous. V was cut by 7 bases and J by 4 bases, with 10 bases left in between. Germline CDR1 and CDR2: MDHEN and SYDVKM. CDR3 length: 12 residues. The DNA for the CDR3 is TGTGCCAGCAAGGACCACCTCTATGGCTACACCTTC. Translating gives CASKDHLYGYTF.

This sequence joins TRBV11-1 and TRBJ2-7, with TRBD1 matching over 9 bases. CDR1 is SGHAT and CDR2 is FQDESV in the germline V gene (reference sequence). V was pared by 5 bases and J by 6 bases, with 8 bases of the junction left unmatched. This CDR3 spans 14 amino acids. CDR3 sequence (DNA): TGTGCCAGCAGCGCCCACTCGGGACAGGGCGAGCAGTACTTC. This codes for CASSAHSGQGEQYF.

The V call is TRBV2, the J call TRBJ2-7; D possibly corresponds to TRBD2 (5 bases). This CDR3 has 14 residues. Germline CDR1 reads SNHLY; CDR2 reads FYNNEI. V was clipped by 9 bases and J by 3 bases, with 18 bases between them. The CDR3 region has the DNA TGTGCCAGTAGTCCGGGGAAATTAAACTACGAGCAGTACTTC. Translation: CASSPGKLNYEQYF.

This sequence joins TRBV7-6 and TRBJ2-1, with D tentatively TRBD2 (5 bases). V was cut by 7 bases and J by 5 bases, with 24 bases left in between. This CDR3 region has 17 residues. CDR1 SGHVS and CDR2 FNYEAQ come from the germline V gene. Written as DNA, the CDR3 is TGTGCCAGCACCCTAATGGGAGCGCCGGGTAAAAACAATGAGCAGTTCTTC. Translation: CASTLMGAPGKNNEQFF.